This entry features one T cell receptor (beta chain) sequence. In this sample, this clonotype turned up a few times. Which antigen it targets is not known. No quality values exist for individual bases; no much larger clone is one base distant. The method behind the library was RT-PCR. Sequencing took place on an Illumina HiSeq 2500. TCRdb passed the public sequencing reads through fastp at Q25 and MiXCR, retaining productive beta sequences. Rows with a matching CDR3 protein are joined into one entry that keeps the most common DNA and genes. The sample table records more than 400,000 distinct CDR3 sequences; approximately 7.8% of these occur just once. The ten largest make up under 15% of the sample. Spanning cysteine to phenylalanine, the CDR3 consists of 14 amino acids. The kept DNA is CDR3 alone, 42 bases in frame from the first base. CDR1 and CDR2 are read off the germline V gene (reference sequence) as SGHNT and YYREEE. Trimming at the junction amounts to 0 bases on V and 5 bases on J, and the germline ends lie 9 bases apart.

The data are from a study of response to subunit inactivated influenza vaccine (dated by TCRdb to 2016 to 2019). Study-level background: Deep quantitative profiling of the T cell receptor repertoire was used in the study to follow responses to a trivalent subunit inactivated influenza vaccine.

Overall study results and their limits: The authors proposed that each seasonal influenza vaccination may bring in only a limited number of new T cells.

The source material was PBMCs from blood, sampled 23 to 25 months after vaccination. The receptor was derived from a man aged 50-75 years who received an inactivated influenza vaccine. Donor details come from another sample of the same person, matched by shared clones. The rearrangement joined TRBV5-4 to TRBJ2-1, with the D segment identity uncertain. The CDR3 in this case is CASSLGQMNNEQFF. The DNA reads TGTGCCAGCAGCTTGGGGCAGATGAACAATGAGCAGTTCTTC.